This TCR beta chain was captured by sequencing in a study of T cell repertoires in cytomegalovirus infection. Study summary: Both a matching HLA type and CMV infection were indicated by public TCR beta signatures.

From germline, CDR1 is SGHVS and CDR2 FQNEAQ. V dropped 1 base and J dropped 8; count of bases not matched to a gene: 12. CDR3 length: 16 amino acids. From the reads, TCRdb called clonotypes with MiXCR, one entry per CDR3 protein. Found here are about 230,000 distinct CDR3 sequences, approximately 24% of them singletons; the top ten hold 15% to 20%. Whole-study results and caveats: HLA-C-restricted CMV-specific TCR beta clonotypes prevailed in the ex vivo response. Totalled public TCR beta family frequency picked out people who carried CMV plus the relevant HLA.

This clonotype has just a few counts. Its antigen is unidentified. This clonotype was sampled from a human donor in good health (CMV status not recorded). Some clones in this sample may be carry-over from other donors' samples. The chain links TRBV7-8 to TRBJ1-2; TRBD1 matches at 8 bases. The sequencing sample was made of CD8+ T cells from PBMCs. This CDR3 is CASSLEYPGGEWGYTF. The CDR3 coding sequence is TGTGCCAGCAGCTTAGAGTACCCAGGGGGCGAGTGGGGCTACACCTTC.